These 20 T cell receptor beta chains share one sample of origin, sequenced in a study of T cell changes during pregnancy in multiple sclerosis (dated by TCRdb to between 2018 and 2021). The library relied on the immunoSEQ multiplex PCR assay. Drawn from immuneACCESS, this table holds only the in-frame rearrangements with V and J called that TCRdb kept. Clones are partly lost; checked studies trace under half to an unresolved V gene and leave the rest unexplained. The sample yields 35,000 to 50,000 clones; over 85% were counted once. The ten top clones hold roughly 0.7% of the sample. The sample here was CD4+ T cells from peripheral blood mononuclear cells, taken in the first trimester of pregnancy. The source of these receptors is a female donor with multiple sclerosis, enrolled in a pregnancy study.

The CDR3: CASSLSDRGSTDTQYF. The CDR3 DNA reads as TGTGCCAGCAGTTTATCGGACAGGGGCAGCACAGATACGCAGTATTTT. V and J are TRBV28 and TRBJ2-3; 9 bases match TRBD1. J gave up 0 bases and V 1 base, and 2 bases lay outside the gene matches. Germline values: CDR1 MDHEN, CDR2 SYDVKM. The length of the CDR3 is 16 residues.

This chain uses TRBV18 with TRBJ2-5, with a weak D call TRBD1 (7 bases). The CDR3 has 17 residues. Trimming shortened V by 0 bases and J by 4 bases, and 18 bases separated the two germline ends. Looked up from germline, CDR1 is KGHSH and CDR2 is LQKENI. The CDR3 nucleotides are TGTGCCAGCTCACCACCCCGCGGACAGGAGGGTTTAGAGACCCAGTACTTC. Residues: CASSPPRGQEGLETQYF.

The J gene is TRBJ1-1, the V gene TRBV7-2; D remains unclear. Per germline, CDR1 SGHTA and CDR2 FQGNSA. V shed 5 bases and J shed 0 bases, with 16 bases lying between them. This CDR3 has 16 amino acids. CDR3: CASSLFLKELNTEAFF. The CDR3 DNA is TGTGCCAGCAGCCTTTTTTTGAAGGAGCTGAACACTGAAGCTTTCTTT.

The rearrangement uses TRBV9 and TRBJ2-3, with D possibly matching TRBD2 (5 bases). Trimming shortened V by 2 bases and J by 6 bases, and 13 bases separated the two germline ends. CDR1 and CDR2 (germline): SGDLS, YYNGEE. There are 14 residues in the CDR3. The CDR3 bases are TGTGCCAGCAGCGTGGACTTTGCGGTCGATACGCAGTATTTT. This translates into CASSVDFAVDTQYF.

J is TRBJ2-1 and V is TRBV19; 8 bases map to TRBD1. Germline CDR1 reads LNHDA; CDR2 reads SQIVND (reference sequence). This CDR3 has 14 amino acids. The V gene end was trimmed by 8 bases and the J gene end by 2 bases; junction bases not matched to a gene: 5. CDR3 sequence reads: CASRRDRTYNEQFF. The CDR3 coding sequence is TGTGCCAGTCGGCGGGACAGGACCTACAATGAGCAGTTCTTC. Using reference TRBV19 and TRBJ2-1 for the parts outside the CDR3, the full variable domain is DGGITQSPKYLFRKEGQNVTLSCEQNLNHDAMYWYRQDPGQGLRLIYYSQIVNDFQKGDIAEGYSVSREKKESFPLTVTSAQKNPTAFYLCASRRDRTYNEQFFGPGTRLTVL.

This rearrangement joins TRBV13 to TRBJ2-3, with 9 bases that match TRBD2. The CDR3 length is 20 residues. Germline V lookup: CDR1 PRHDT, CDR2 FYEKMQ (reference sequence). V trimming: 5 bases; J trimming: 0 bases; junction bases outside the gene matches: 18. DNA of the CDR3: TGTGCCAGCAGCCCCCTCGGGGTGAGCGGGAGGAAGAGCAGCACAGATACGCAGTATTTT. Its translation is CASSPLGVSGRKSSTDTQYF.

This clone was counted only a few times. V gene TRBV6-5 combines with J gene TRBJ1-1; D unresolved. Trimming pared 2 bases from V and 4 bases from J, leaving 8 bases between. Germline loops: CDR1 MNHEY, CDR2 SVGAGI. CDR3 length equals 13 residues. The CDR3 sequence is CASSYGQVTEAFF. The CDR3 region has the DNA TGTGCCAGCAGTTACGGGCAGGTCACTGAAGCTTTCTTT.

This clone showed up just a few times. CDR3 sequence: CASSQVGRDTQYF. As DNA, the CDR3 is TGTGCCAGCAGCCAAGTGGGGAGAGATACGCAGTATTTT. This chain connects TRBV2 to TRBJ2-3; D is perhaps TRBD2 (5 bases). The CDR3 runs 13 residues. Per the germline V gene, CDR1 is SNHLY and CDR2 is FYNNEI. Trimming cost V 6 bases and J 5 bases, with 12 bases left between them.

The gene calls are TRBV4-3 and TRBJ1-1; no clear D gene. The CDR3 covers 13 residues. Between the trimmed V and J ends, which lost 4 bases and 10 bases, there was a span of 16 bases. The V gene's germline CDR1 is LGHNA and CDR2 YSLEER. CDR3 amino acids: CASSPDPGVRAFF. For the CDR3, the DNA is TGCGCCAGCAGCCCAGACCCTGGAGTTCGAGCTTTCTTT.

This chain links TRBV20-1 with TRBJ2-5; D may be TRBD1 (5 bases). CDR1 is DFQATT, CDR2 SNEGSKA, per germline (reference sequence). The ends were cut back, 6 bases at V and 4 bases at J, with 9 bases in the middle. This CDR3 has 11 residues. CDR3 in amino acids: CSAQVGETQYF. The CDR3 bases are TGCAGTGCACAGGTAGGAGAGACCCAGTACTTC.

The V and J genes are TRBV6-1 and TRBJ2-1; 7 nucleotides line up with TRBD2. This CDR3 spans 15 amino acids. V trimming: 6 bases; J trimming: 4 bases; junction bases outside the gene matches: 9. Germline CDR1 is MNHNS and CDR2 is SASEGT. The DNA for the CDR3 is TGTGCCAGCAGCCTCGCCTCCGGGGGGTACAATGAGCAGTTCTTC. Translated: CASSLASGGYNEQFF.

This clone was detected a few times. In DNA form, the CDR3 reads TGCGCCAGCAGCTGGGGGGATATGAACACTGAAGCTTTCTTT. Translation gives CASSWGDMNTEAFF. The rearrangement uses TRBV5-1 and TRBJ1-1; TRBD1 is a possible D gene (5 bases). The CDR3 sequence is 14 residues long. The germline V and J ends were trimmed by 3 bases and 0 bases, with 9 bases remaining between them. From germline, CDR1 is SGHRS and CDR2 YFSETQ.

This chain links TRBV7-2 with TRBJ2-4; TRBD1 matches at 7 bases. Looked up from germline, CDR1 is SGHTA and CDR2 is FQGNSA. The V gene end was trimmed by 0 bases and the J gene end by 16 bases; junction bases not matched to a gene: 9. This CDR3 contains 13 residues. CDR3 nucleotide sequence: TGTGCCAGCAGCTTAGCGCCTAGGGACAGCCATTACTTC. Its translation is CASSLAPRDSHYF.

The J gene is TRBJ2-2, the V gene TRBV11-1; D is possibly TRBD2 (6 bases). Trimming shortened V by 1 base and J by 7 bases, and 16 bases separated the two germline ends. Per germline, CDR1 SGHAT and CDR2 FQDESV (reference sequence). The CDR3 spans 16 residues. DNA of the CDR3: TGTGCCAGCAGCTTAGGTGGCGGGATCAAGGGCGGGGAGCTGTTTTTT. Translation: CASSLGGGIKGGELFF.

J is TRBJ2-2 and V is TRBV13; 10 bases match TRBD2. The CDR3 runs to 19 residues. In germline, CDR1 is PRHDT, CDR2 FYEKMQ (reference sequence). Trimming cost V 5 bases and J 6 bases; bases outside gene matches: 18. CDR3 residues: CASSLLSGRALRGAGELFF. CDR3 nucleotide sequence: TGTGCCAGCAGCCTCCTAAGCGGGAGGGCCTTAAGGGGGGCCGGGGAGCTGTTTTTT.

This clone was counted a single time. CDR3 bases: TGTGCCAGTAGTATAAGAACGTGGGAACAGGATGAAAAACTGTTTTTT. Protein: CASSIRTWEQDEKLFF. The rearrangement links TRBV19 to TRBJ1-4, with D perhaps matching TRBD1 (5 bases). The CDR3 is 16 residues long. V was clipped by 2 bases and J by 6 bases, with 16 bases between them. Germline CDR1 is LNHDA and CDR2 is SQIVND (reference sequence).

The gene calls are TRBV6-1 and TRBJ1-2; a weak D match, TRBD1 (5 bases). The V end lost 0 bases, the J end lost 2 bases, and 10 bases lay between the germline ends. The germline V gene has CDR1 MNHNS and CDR2 SASEGT. The CDR3 covers 15 residues. CDR3 loop: CASSEATGPNYGYTF. In DNA, the CDR3 is TGTGCCAGCAGTGAAGCTACAGGCCCGAACTATGGCTACACCTTC.

CDR3 DNA sequence: TGTGCCAGCAGCTTAGCTTGGCGGGAGGGTCTGGGAGAGACCCAGTACTTC. This sequence encodes CASSLAWREGLGETQYF. This chain joins TRBV7-9 and TRBJ2-5; 9 bases agree with TRBD2. The germline gives CDR1 SEHNR, CDR2 FQNEAQ (reference sequence). V was clipped by 0 bases and J by 4 bases; unmatched bases: 9. The CDR3 totals 17 residues.

This chain uses TRBV13 with TRBJ2-1; 14 nucleotides align to TRBD2. Germline values: CDR1 PRHDT, CDR2 FYEKMQ (reference sequence). The length of the CDR3 is 19 residues. Trimming at V came to 5 bases and at J to 3 bases, leaving 12 bases not matched to a gene. The CDR3 DNA follows: TGTGCCAGCAGCCTCTCCCGACTAGCGGGAGGGTTACGCTACAATGAGCAGTTCTTC. It encodes CASSLSRLAGGLRYNEQFF.

The chain recombines TRBV6-1 with TRBJ2-2; 10 bases line up with TRBD2. Germline CDR1 is MNHNS and CDR2 is SASEGT. The CDR3 spans 17 residues. Germline trimming cut 0 bases from V and 6 bases from J; bases unmatched to any gene: 7. The CDR3 loop reads CASSEARSGRRPGELFF. The CDR3 region has the DNA TGTGCCAGCAGTGAAGCGCGTAGCGGGAGGAGACCCGGGGAGCTGTTTTTT.